The 14 T cell receptor beta chains below come from one sample, sequenced in a study of cytomegalovirus exposure and HLA in healthy donors. In the PCR, 60 Vbeta and 13 Jbeta primers were used. The table came from immunoSEQ multiplex PCR; TCRdb's copy has only in-frame clones and leaves some out. Here the sample spans some 120,000 clones, roughly 82% being singletons. Material: PBMCs. The receptors here all came from a man in his late teens or twenties in good health and CMV-seropositive.

The chain has TRBV10-1 and TRBJ2-1; TRBD1 agrees at 9 bases. Trimming took 4 bases from V and 6 from J; bases not matched to a gene: 13. The CDR3 runs to 17 residues. CDR1 is WNHNN and CDR2 is SYGVQD in the germline V gene (reference sequence). Written as DNA, the CDR3 is TGCGCCAGCAGTGGACCTTACAGGGGGCGAGTGGGCAATGAGCAGTTCTTC. Its translation is CASSGPYRGRVGNEQFF.

This rearrangement joins TRBV10-2 to TRBJ1-1; D unresolved. V was trimmed by 4 bases and J by 2 bases, leaving 11 bases between them. Germline V gives CDR1 WSHSY, CDR2 SAAADI. The CDR3 extends over 14 amino acids. The CDR3, as DNA: TGCGCCAGCAGTGGGAGCACTCTCAACACTGAAGCTTTCTTT. Translation: CASSGSTLNTEAFF.

This clone has just a few counts. The CDR3 nucleotides are TGTGCCAGTAGTATACGGACAGGGGGCATCTACGAGCAGTACTTC. Protein product: CASSIRTGGIYEQYF. The chain joins TRBV19 to TRBJ2-7; TRBD1 matches 11 bases. The length of the CDR3 is 15 residues. Germline CDR1 and CDR2: LNHDA and SQIVND (reference sequence). The trim removed 2 bases at V and 3 bases at J, leaving 3 bases unmatched.

The chain couples TRBV29-1 to TRBJ1-2; D gene uncertain. The CDR3 has 10 residues. CDR1 and CDR2 from the germline V gene are SQVTM and ANQGSEA. The V end lost 2 bases, the J end lost 8 bases, and 6 bases lay between the germline ends. The CDR3 loop is CSVERGGYTF. Written as DNA, the CDR3 is TGCAGCGTTGAAAGAGGAGGCTACACCTTC.

The table lists this clone with a count of one. The chain is built from TRBV7-9 and TRBJ2-1, with 9 bases fitting TRBD1. Germline CDR1 SEHNR, CDR2 FQNEAQ (reference sequence). The CDR3 is made up of 12 amino acids. The junction had 0 bases not matched to a gene; V was cut back by 4 bases and J by 8 bases. CDR3 bases: TGTGCCAGCAGCTGGGACAGGGATGAGCAGTTCTTC. Translation gives CASSWDRDEQFF.

As DNA, the CDR3 is TGTGCCTGTATACAGGGGACGGGGGAGACCCAGTACTTC. As protein: CACIQGTGETQYF. The chain joins TRBV30 to TRBJ2-5, with TRBD1 matching over 7 bases. CDR3 length: 13 amino acids. Germline V lookup: CDR1 GTSNPN, CDR2 SVGIG (reference sequence). Trimming removed 6 bases from V and 5 bases from J; junction bases left unmatched: 9.

The V gene is TRBV7-9, the J gene TRBJ2-7, with 7 bases lining up with TRBD1. After removal of 1 base from V and 5 bases from J, the junction contained 5 bases not matched to a gene. This CDR3 has 14 amino acids. Germline V gene lookup returns CDR1 SEHNR and CDR2 FQNEAQ (reference sequence). The CDR3 DNA sequence: TGTGCCAGCAGCTTAGATTACCAGGGGGACGAGCAGTACTTC. Protein sequence: CASSLDYQGDEQYF.

The rearrangement links TRBV7-9 to TRBJ2-5; TRBD2 aligns across 7 bases. V shed 3 bases and J 5 bases; nucleotides not matched to a gene: 15. Germline V CDR1 and CDR2: SEHNR, FQNEAQ (reference sequence). The CDR3 contains 17 residues. The CDR3 bases are TGTGCCAGCAGCTTCGACATCGGGAGGCCGCAACGGGAGACCCAGTACTTC. Encoded protein: CASSFDIGRPQRETQYF.

V gene TRBV5-1 combines with J gene TRBJ2-5; perhaps TRBD1 as D (5 bases). This CDR3 spans 15 amino acids. Trimming removed 0 bases at V and 4 bases at J, with 13 bases between. Per germline, CDR1 SGHRS and CDR2 YFSETQ. CDR3 amino acids: CASSLADQGGETQYF. The CDR3 nucleotides read TGCGCCAGCAGCTTGGCGGACCAGGGTGGAGAGACCCAGTACTTC.

J is TRBJ1-5 and V is TRBV28, with TRBD1 matching over 8 bases. The germline V gene has CDR1 MDHEN and CDR2 SYDVKM. J gave up 5 bases and V 5 bases, and 14 bases lay outside the gene matches. The CDR3 runs to 17 residues. CDR3 loop: CASSPNPGQGVDQPQHF. The CDR3 nucleotides are TGTGCCAGCAGTCCAAACCCCGGACAGGGTGTCGATCAGCCCCAGCATTTT. Variable domain in full (rest from reference TRBV28 and TRBJ1-5): DVKVTQSSRYLVKRTGEKVFLECVQDMDHENMFWYRQDPGLGLRLIYFSYDVKMKEKGDIPEGYSVSREKKERFSLILESASTNQTSMYLCASSPNPGQGVDQPQHFGDGTRLSIL.

This chain joins TRBV6-5 and TRBJ1-1, with D possibly matching TRBD1 (5 bases). CDR1 MNHEY and CDR2 SVGAGI come from the germline V gene. The CDR3 covers 14 residues. V was clipped by 4 bases and J by 3 bases, with 12 bases between them. As DNA, the CDR3 is TGTGCCAGCAGTTTGGGGGGAGCGGACACTGAAGCTTTCTTT. Translating it yields CASSLGGADTEAFF.

The chain recombines TRBV9 with TRBJ2-2; 7 nucleotides agree with TRBD1. V trimming: 4 bases; J trimming: 1 base; junction bases outside the gene matches: 4. The CDR3 length is 15 residues. The germline gives CDR1 SGDLS, CDR2 YYNGEE. CDR3 coding DNA: TGTGCCAGCAGCCCAAGGGGGCAGAACACCGGGGAGCTGTTTTTT. Translation: CASSPRGQNTGELFF.

V gene TRBV11-2 combines with J gene TRBJ1-2; 9 bases map to TRBD1. Germline V gene sequence: CDR1 SGHAT, CDR2 FQNNGV. Trimming at V came to 4 bases and at J to 8 bases, leaving 20 bases not matched to a gene. The CDR3 extends over 18 amino acids. The CDR3, as DNA: TGTGCCAGCAGCTCGGCCGGTAGACAGGGGGTTTCATTATACGGCTACACCTTC. Encoded protein: CASSSAGRQGVSLYGYTF. Looking up the rest from reference TRBV11-2 and TRBJ1-2 gives the full variable domain: EAGVAQSPRYKIIEKRQSVAFWCNPISGHATLYWYQQILGQGPKLLIQFQNNGVVDDSQLPKDRFSAERLKGVDSTLKIQPAKLEDSAVYLCASSSAGRQGVSLYGYTFGSGTRLTVV.

This chain links TRBV28 with TRBJ2-1, with 8 positions matching TRBD2. CDR1 is MDHEN, CDR2 SYDVKM, per germline. The CDR3 length is 16 residues. Trimming at V came to 6 bases and at J to 8 bases, leaving 15 bases not matched to a gene. DNA for the CDR3: TGTGCCAGCAGAATGGGGGGACTAGTGGGAGACCATGAGCAGTTCTTC. It specifies CASRMGGLVGDHEQFF.